This passage covers 21 T cell receptor beta chains from one sample sequenced in a study of T cells in Graves' hyperthyroidism and ophthalmopathy. From RNA transcripts, TCR beta CDR3 regions were amplified. Initially, a first-round RT-PCR of the TCR CDR3 employed the HTBI primer set. From the multiplex PCR reads, TCRdb called clonotypes with MiXCR, one entry per CDR3 protein. Of approximately 600,000 distinct CDR3 sequences listed, roughly 15% are singletons. The sample was blood. These receptors were taken from a woman aged 40 to 50 with Graves' ophthalmopathy.

This clonotype was seen many times. The rearrangement uses TRBV29-1 and TRBJ1-5; 10 positions agree with TRBD1. Trimming cost V 4 bases and J 6 bases; bases outside gene matches: 0. CDR3 size: 12 residues. Germline CDR1 SQVTM, CDR2 ANQGSEA. CDR3 DNA: TGCAGCGTTGGGACAGGGGGTCAGCCCCAGCATTTT. Its protein product is CSVGTGGQPQHF.

The V call is TRBV12-5, the J call TRBJ2-7; TRBD1 matches at 9 bases. This CDR3 contains 14 residues. Germline CDR1 and CDR2: LGHNT and FRNRAP. V shed 6 bases, J shed 5 bases, and the junction held 8 bases outside the gene matches. The CDR3 is CASGNRDREHEQYF. CDR3 nucleotide sequence: TGTGCTAGTGGAAACCGGGACAGGGAGCACGAGCAGTACTTC.

This clonotype came up many times. This rearrangement joins TRBV7-2 to TRBJ2-7; TRBD2 agrees at 8 bases. The CDR3 sequence is 14 residues long. J gave up 6 bases and V 7 bases, and 11 bases lay outside the gene matches. CDR1 SGHTA and CDR2 FQGNSA come from the germline V gene. CDR3: CASTSLAVVGEQYF. The CDR3 bases are TGTGCCAGCACCTCACTAGCGGTCGTTGGCGAGCAGTACTTC. Supplemented by reference TRBV7-2 and TRBJ2-7, the full variable domain reads GAGVSQSPSNKVTEKGKDVELRCDPISGHTALYWYRQSLGQGLEFLIYFQGNSAPDKSGLPSDRFSAERTGGSVSTLTIQRTQQEDSAVYLCASTSLAVVGEQYFGPGTRLTVT.

This clonotype was observed a handful of times. The missing conserved phenylalanine or tryptophan at the end of this CDR3 makes a read error likely. V usage is TRBV19 and J usage is TRBJ1-5; no clear D. V lost 3 bases and J lost 3, with 3 bases in between. Germline V gene lookup returns CDR1 LNHDA and CDR2 SQIVND (reference sequence). The CDR3 spans 12 residues. The CDR3 DNA follows: TGTGCCAGTAGTATCCTCAATCAGCCCCAGCATCTT. It codes for CASSILNQPQHL.

This clonotype has a count of ten or more. This sequence joins TRBV20-1 and TRBJ2-7; D perhaps matches TRBD1 (6 bases). The V gene lost 5 bases and the J gene lost 6 bases, with 17 bases spanning the gap. CDR3 size: 13 residues. Germline CDR1 and CDR2: DFQATT and SNEGSKA (reference sequence). CDR3 nucleotide sequence: TGCAGTGCTCCCCCAGACAGGCTCGGCGAGCAGTACTTC. Amino acids: CSAPPDRLGEQYF.

The rearrangement joins TRBV18 to TRBJ1-5; TRBD1 might be the D (5 bases). Between the trimmed V and J ends, which lost 2 bases and 7 bases, there was a span of 12 bases. This CDR3 comprises 14 residues. Germline V gene data show CDR1 as KGHSH and CDR2 as LQKENI. The CDR3 is CASSPDRTGQPQHF. CDR3 bases: TGTGCCAGCTCACCAGACAGAACAGGACAGCCCCAGCATTTT. Looking up the rest from reference TRBV18 and TRBJ1-5 gives the full variable domain: NAGVMQNPRHLVRRRGQEARLRCSPMKGHSHVYWYRQLPEEGLKFMVYLQKENIIDESGMPKERFSAEFPKEGPSILRIQQVVRGDSAAYFCASSPDRTGQPQHFGDGTRLSIL.

Concerning this clonotype: A much larger clonotype is one base distant, so this may be a read error. The genes are TRBV30 and TRBJ1-1; D is undetermined. The CDR3 covers 13 residues. The germline V and J ends were trimmed by 1 base and 1 base, with 7 bases remaining between them. Germline CDR1 and CDR2: GTSNPN and SVGIG (reference sequence). For the CDR3, the DNA is TGTGCCTGGAGTGAATCAGGGAACACTGAAGCTTTCTTT. Its translation is CAWSESGNTEAFF.

In its sample, this clonotype was seen a few times. The chain combines TRBV14 with TRBJ2-2; tentatively, D is TRBD1 (5 bases). Trimming stripped 4 bases from V and 7 bases from J, with 13 bases between. The CDR3 runs 14 residues. CDR1 SGHDN and CDR2 FVKESK come from the germline V gene. The chain's CDR3 is CASSLQPDSGELFF. The DNA of the CDR3 is TGTGCCAGCAGCCTACAGCCAGACAGCGGGGAGCTGTTTTTT.

This clonotype was detected many times. The chain uses TRBV20-1 and TRBJ1-1; TRBD1 aligns across 7 bases. This CDR3 spans 15 amino acids. Germline values: CDR1 DFQATT, CDR2 SNEGSKA (reference sequence). With 5 bases clipped from V and 1 base from J, the junction kept 10 bases outside the gene matches. This CDR3 is CSAGEDRVENTEAFF. The CDR3 nucleotides read TGCAGTGCTGGGGAAGACAGGGTGGAGAACACTGAAGCTTTCTTT.

This clonotype was detected many times. The V and J genes are TRBV12-3 or TRBV12-4 and TRBJ1-2; no firm D call. The CDR3 length is 13 residues. Trimming took 9 bases from V and 2 from J, leaving 13 bases between them. This CDR3 is CASSSRENYGYTF. The CDR3 DNA reads as TGTGCCAGTTCCTCGCGGGAAAACTATGGCTACACCTTC.

This clonotype came up a few times. The V call is TRBV30, the J call TRBJ2-5, with TRBD2 matching 9 bases. Germline V gene data show CDR1 as GTSNPN and CDR2 as SVGIG (reference sequence). Trimming cost V 0 bases and J 5 bases; bases outside gene matches: 10. CDR3 length: 16 amino acids. Written as DNA, the CDR3 is TGTGCCTGGAGTGTGTTAATAGCGGGAGTACGGGAGACCCAGTACTTC. Its protein product is CAWSVLIAGVRETQYF.

This clonotype was recorded many times. The chain uses TRBV28 and TRBJ2-7; no clear D. The V gene lost 4 bases and the J gene lost 5 bases, with 30 bases spanning the gap. The CDR3 loop spans 19 amino acids. CDR1 is MDHEN and CDR2 is SYDVKM in the germline V gene. CDR3 sequence (DNA): TGTGCCAGCAGTTCGGACGTACAAGGTCGGGCGTTGAAGCCTCACGAGCAGTACTTC. It is translated as CASSSDVQGRALKPHEQYF.

Here the CDR3 reads CASSRFSPGDTGELFF. The CDR3 region has the DNA TGTGCCAGCAGCCGATTCTCCCCCGGGGACACCGGGGAGCTGTTTTTT. The chain links TRBV3-1 to TRBJ2-2, with a weak D call TRBD2 (5 bases). This CDR3 contains 16 residues. Trimming shortened V by 4 bases and J by 3 bases, and 15 bases separated the two germline ends. CDR1 and CDR2 (germline): LGHDT, YNNKEL (reference sequence).

There are many counts of this clonotype. The genes are TRBV15 and TRBJ2-7, with 7 bases fitting TRBD1. The CDR3 spans 15 residues. CDR1 and CDR2 (germline): LNHNV, YYDKDF (reference sequence). Trimming at V came to 8 bases and at J to 2 bases, leaving 12 bases not matched to a gene. This CDR3 reads CATGWETGPAYEQYF. CDR3 sequence (DNA): TGTGCCACCGGGTGGGAGACAGGGCCGGCCTACGAGCAGTACTTC.

This clonotype has ten or more counts. The chain joins TRBV6-1 to TRBJ1-5, with D hard to call. This CDR3 comprises 14 residues. Germline CDR1 MNHNS, CDR2 SASEGT. V dropped 5 bases and J dropped 0 bases, with 8 bases sitting between them. The CDR3 loop is CASSPQDSNQPQHF. The DNA for the CDR3 is TGTGCCAGCAGTCCCCAGGATAGCAATCAGCCCCAGCATTTT.

The V gene is TRBV7-9, the J gene TRBJ1-1; 7 bases are a match to TRBD1. There are 15 residues in the CDR3. The ends lost 5 bases at V and 0 bases at J; junction bases unmatched: 6. Germline assignment: CDR1 SEHNR and CDR2 FQNEAQ (reference sequence). CDR3 sequence: CASSPGQDMNTEAFF. In DNA form, the CDR3 reads TGTGCCAGCAGCCCTGGACAGGACATGAACACTGAAGCTTTCTTT.

J is TRBJ2-2 and V is TRBV6-2 or TRBV6-3; the match to TRBD2 covers 12 bases. This CDR3 comprises 16 residues. Germline V gene data show CDR1 as MNHEY and CDR2 as SVGEGT. Trimming removed 6 bases from V and 8 bases from J; junction bases left unmatched: 10. The CDR3 protein is CASRSSGRAGFGELFF. The CDR3 nucleotides read TGTGCCAGCAGATCTAGCGGGAGGGCCGGTTTTGGGGAGCTGTTTTTT.

This clonotype has more than one count but fewer than ten. This chain uses TRBV3-1 with TRBJ1-5; TRBD1 agrees at 7 bases. The CDR3 has 17 amino acids. The J segment lost 0 bases and the V segment lost 4 bases, leaving 9 bases of the junction unmatched. CDR1 is LGHDT and CDR2 is YNNKEL in the germline V gene (reference sequence). Here the CDR3 DNA reads TGTGCCAGCAGCCCCCCTGACAGGGAGGGTAGCAATCAGCCCCAGCATTTT. Its translation: CASSPPDREGSNQPQHF.

Ten or more counts support this clonotype. The V gene is TRBV12-3 or TRBV12-4, the J gene TRBJ1-3; tentatively, D is TRBD1 (5 bases). The CDR3 extends over 15 amino acids. Trimming left V 5 bases short and J 0 bases short, with 11 bases between. The CDR3 DNA sequence: TGTGCCAGCAGTGACAGTACGAACTCTGGAAACACCATATATTTT. It specifies CASSDSTNSGNTIYF.

The table lists this clonotype with many counts. V is TRBV7-8 and J is TRBJ1-2; 9 positions agree with TRBD1. With 4 bases clipped from V and 0 bases from J, the junction kept 0 bases outside the gene matches. The CDR3 extends over 14 amino acids. Germline lookup yields CDR1 SGHVS and CDR2 FQNEAQ. The CDR3 sequence: CASSWDRANYGYTF. CDR3 coding DNA: TGTGCCAGCAGCTGGGACAGGGCTAACTATGGCTACACCTTC.

This clonotype was observed many times. The gene calls are TRBV20-1 and TRBJ2-2; D is unclear. The CDR3 extends over 14 amino acids. Deletions cut 6 bases from V and 0 bases from J, with 11 bases between. Per germline, CDR1 DFQATT and CDR2 SNEGSKA (reference sequence). CDR3 bases: TGCAGTGCCGGTCCGGCAGCGAACACCGGGGAGCTGTTTTTT. Its protein product is CSAGPAANTGELFF.